These 23 T cell receptor beta chains originate from one sample sequenced in a study of OX40 agonist ivuxolimab in advanced cancers. The method was the immunoSEQ multiplex PCR assay. TCRdb limited this immuneACCESS table to in-frame rearrangements with V and J called. A share of clones is missing; checked studies link under half to unresolved V genes, and the rest is unexplained. This sample holds around 33,000 clones; approximately 89% were observed only once. Of the sample, around 9% is held by the ten largest clones. The source was CD4+ or CD8+ T cells sorted from blood, collected in a trial of the OX40 agonist ivuxolimab. The receptor set was obtained from an adult with an advanced solid tumor such as melanoma, head and neck, liver or kidney cancer.

This chain links TRBV9 with TRBJ2-5, with D tentatively TRBD2 (6 bases). The CDR3 length is 16 residues. The germline V gene has CDR1 SGDLS and CDR2 YYNGEE. V lost 0 bases, J lost 5 bases, and 17 bases lay in between. CDR3 residues: CASSVGGGTSAETQYF. The CDR3 coding sequence is TGTGCCAGCAGCGTAGGTGGAGGGACGTCGGCGGAGACCCAGTACTTC.

The chain has TRBV5-1 and TRBJ1-1; the D is unclear. Germline V gene sequence: CDR1 SGHRS, CDR2 YFSETQ. The V gene lost 4 bases and the J gene lost 1 base, with 14 bases spanning the gap. The CDR3 consists of 15 residues. This CDR3 reads CASSPPPTGNTEAFF. CDR3 coding DNA: TGCGCCAGCAGCCCGCCGCCCACCGGGAACACTGAAGCTTTCTTT.

The chain combines TRBV7-8 with TRBJ1-5; D not certain. V lost 0 bases, J lost 7 bases, and 7 bases lay in between. This CDR3 region has 13 residues. In germline, CDR1 is SGHVS, CDR2 FQNEAQ. The CDR3 nucleotides are TGTGCCAGCAGCTTAGCCACTAACCAGCCCCAGCATTTT. Residues: CASSLATNQPQHF.

This clone has only a few counts. The chain joins TRBV27 to TRBJ2-7; D possibly corresponds to TRBD1 (6 bases). CDR3 size: 15 residues. Trimming pared 7 bases from V and 4 bases from J, leaving 20 bases between. Germline values: CDR1 MNHEY, CDR2 SMNVEV (reference sequence). The CDR3 reads CASKRRQGSIYEQYF. CDR3 nucleotide sequence: TGTGCCAGCAAGCGTCGGCAGGGGAGTATATACGAGCAGTACTTC.

The chain recombines TRBV7-9 with TRBJ2-4; 8 bases align to TRBD1. Germline CDR1 reads SEHNR; CDR2 reads FQNEAQ (reference sequence). This CDR3 is built from 14 residues. J gave up 6 bases and V 5 bases, and 6 bases lay outside the gene matches. The DNA for the CDR3 is TGTGCCAGCAGCCCAGGGGGCGGCGGAAACATTCAGTACTTC. Its translation is CASSPGGGGNIQYF.

This clone came up once. The genes are TRBV5-1 and TRBJ1-5; D gene unclear. The CDR3 is made up of 15 amino acids. CDR1 and CDR2 (germline): SGHRS, YFSETQ. Trimming shortened V by 0 bases and J by 1 base, and 8 bases separated the two germline ends. CDR3 in amino acids: CASSLEGLSNQPQHF. The CDR3 nucleotides read TGCGCCAGCAGCTTGGAGGGTCTGAGCAATCAGCCCCAGCATTTT. Based on the CDR3 plus reference TRBV5-1 and TRBJ1-5, the full variable domain is KAGVTQTPRYLIKTRGQQVTLSCSPISGHRSVSWYQQTPGQGLQFLFEYFSETQRNKGNFPGRFSGRQFSNSRSEMNVSTLELGDSALYLCASSLEGLSNQPQHFGDGTRLSIL.

This rearrangement joins TRBV19 to TRBJ1-1; D gene unclear. In germline, CDR1 is LNHDA, CDR2 SQIVND (reference sequence). The CDR3 consists of 14 residues. V was clipped by 7 bases and J by 6 bases, with 18 bases between them. The CDR3 sequence is CASTPVATPAEAFF. DNA of the CDR3: TGTGCCAGTACTCCCGTCGCGACCCCCGCTGAAGCTTTCTTT.

The V gene is TRBV6-1, the J gene TRBJ1-5; TRBD1 agrees at 9 bases. Germline CDR1 and CDR2: MNHNS and SASEGT. This CDR3 is 16 amino acids long. With V trimmed by 2 bases and J by 3 bases, 5 bases remained unmatched. CDR3 amino acids: CASSEQGTGINQPQHF. CDR3 in DNA: TGTGCCAGCAGTGAACAGGGGACAGGGATCAATCAGCCCCAGCATTTT.

This chain's CDR3 is CASTLRDRVSGEQFF. In DNA, the CDR3 is TGTGCCAGCACCCTCCGGGACAGGGTTAGTGGGGAGCAGTTCTTC. The V and J genes are TRBV7-2 and TRBJ2-1; 9 bases are shared with TRBD1. This CDR3 is built from 15 residues. Germline lookup yields CDR1 SGHTA and CDR2 FQGNSA. Trimming took 7 bases from V and 10 from J; bases not matched to a gene: 14.

This chain joins TRBV5-1 and TRBJ2-1, with a tentative D call TRBD1 (6 bases). The length of the CDR3 is 15 residues. Germline CDR1 reads SGHRS; CDR2 reads YFSETQ. Deletions cut 1 base from V and 7 bases from J, with 15 bases between. CDR3 DNA sequence: TGCGCCAGCAGCTTGACTTTGGGGACAACTAATGAGCAGTTCTTC. Translation gives CASSLTLGTTNEQFF.

The genes are TRBV5-1 and TRBJ2-7; TRBD2 agrees at 11 bases. This CDR3 is 16 amino acids long. J was trimmed by 1 base and V by 0 bases; bases with no gene match: 3. Germline lookup yields CDR1 SGHRS and CDR2 YFSETQ. CDR3 in DNA: TGCGCCAGCAGCTTGGGACTAGCGGGGCCGTCCTACGAGCAGTACTTC. It encodes CASSLGLAGPSYEQYF. The complete variable domain, with remaining parts taken from reference TRBV5-1 and TRBJ2-7, reads KAGVTQTPRYLIKTRGQQVTLSCSPISGHRSVSWYQQTPGQGLQFLFEYFSETQRNKGNFPGRFSGRQFSNSRSEMNVSTLELGDSALYLCASSLGLAGPSYEQYFGPGTRLTVT.

The rearrangement joins TRBV28 to TRBJ2-7, with 7 bases lining up with TRBD1. Germline assignment: CDR1 MDHEN and CDR2 SYDVKM. This CDR3 has 13 residues. The junction had 9 bases not matched to a gene; V was cut back by 9 bases and J by 4 bases. CDR3: CASRQGGTYEQYF. For the CDR3, the DNA is TGTGCCAGTCGGCAAGGGGGCACATACGAGCAGTACTTC.

The V call is TRBV19, the J call TRBJ1-2, with D perhaps matching TRBD1 (5 bases). The CDR3 extends over 13 amino acids. V was pared by 7 bases and J by 7 bases, with 16 bases between. Germline CDR1 is LNHDA and CDR2 is SQIVND (reference sequence). In DNA form, the CDR3 reads TGTGCCAGTAAACCCAGGGAGTACGCTGGCTACACCTTC. Translating gives CASKPREYAGYTF.

This chain uses TRBV7-2 with TRBJ2-3, with D hard to call. The CDR3 spans 12 residues. Germline V CDR1 and CDR2: SGHTA, FQGNSA. V lost 6 bases and J lost 5, with 9 bases in between. In DNA form, the CDR3 reads TGTGCCAGCAGTACATACAGAGATACGCAGTATTTT. Protein sequence: CASSTYRDTQYF.

The rearrangement links TRBV30 to TRBJ2-1; D is uncertain. V was pared by 1 base and J by 0 bases, with 7 bases between. This CDR3 spans 14 amino acids. CDR1 is GTSNPN, CDR2 SVGIG, per germline (reference sequence). CDR3 residues: CAWSAQNSYNEQFF. The CDR3, as DNA: TGTGCCTGGAGTGCACAAAACTCCTACAATGAGCAGTTCTTC.

The chain links TRBV28 to TRBJ2-7; D unclear. The CDR3 has 13 residues. V was pared by 6 bases and J by 4 bases, with 13 bases between. Looked up from germline, CDR1 is MDHEN and CDR2 is SYDVKM. CDR3 in DNA: TGTGCCAGCAGCTCTCTCTTTCGTTACGAGCAGTACTTC. Its translation: CASSSLFRYEQYF.

The J gene is TRBJ1-6, the V gene TRBV11-1; the D is unclear. The CDR3 extends over 14 amino acids. V lost 3 bases and J lost 4, with 7 bases in between. Germline V CDR1 and CDR2: SGHAT, FQDESV (reference sequence). CDR3 sequence (DNA): TGTGCCAGCAGCTTCTCGGATTATAATTCACCCCTCCACTTT. Translation gives CASSFSDYNSPLHF.

V usage is TRBV6-5 and J usage is TRBJ2-7; D not resolved. Trimming cost V 4 bases and J 0 bases, with 10 bases left between them. This CDR3 contains 14 residues. In germline, CDR1 is MNHEY, CDR2 SVGAGI. CDR3 sequence reads: CASSLGLNSYEQYF. As DNA, the CDR3 is TGTGCCAGCAGTTTGGGCCTTAACTCCTACGAGCAGTACTTC.

J is TRBJ2-1 and V is TRBV11-3; the match to TRBD2 covers 8 bases. The length of the CDR3 is 14 residues. J was trimmed by 9 bases and V by 5 bases; bases with no gene match: 9. CDR1 is SGHNT and CDR2 is YENEEA in the germline V gene. CDR3 region: CASSVGREVTEQFF. The CDR3 nucleotides are TGTGCCAGCAGCGTGGGGCGGGAGGTAACTGAGCAGTTCTTC. Using reference TRBV11-3 and TRBJ2-1 for the parts outside the CDR3, the full variable domain is EAGVVQSPRYKIIEKKQPVAFWCNPISGHNTLYWYLQNLGQGPELLIRYENEEAVDDSQLPKDRFSAERLKGVDSTLKIQPAELGDSAVYLCASSVGREVTEQFFGPGTRLTVL.

V and J are TRBV6-5 and TRBJ1-1; unclear D gene. The CDR3 spans 16 residues. CDR1 and CDR2 (germline): MNHEY, SVGAGI. V shed 2 bases and J shed 2 bases, with 15 bases lying between them. The CDR3 DNA is TGTGCCAGCAGTTACGGGCGGCCTCCCCTAAACACTGAAGCTTTCTTT. Protein product: CASSYGRPPLNTEAFF.

The chain recombines TRBV11-3 with TRBJ1-3, with unresolved D. Germline values: CDR1 SGHNT, CDR2 YENEEA. The CDR3 is 14 residues long. V lost 4 bases and J 0 bases, leaving 7 bases between the germline ends. In nucleotides, the CDR3 is TGTGCCAGCAGCTACGGAACCTCTGGAAACACCATATATTTT. Its protein product is CASSYGTSGNTIYF.

The chain has TRBV27 and TRBJ2-7; 11 bases match TRBD2. The CDR3 has 15 residues. With 4 bases clipped from V and 2 bases from J, the junction kept 4 bases outside the gene matches. Germline V gene data show CDR1 as MNHEY and CDR2 as SMNVEV (reference sequence). The CDR3 DNA is TGTGCCAGCAGTTCTCCGGGACTAGCGGCCTACGAGCAGTACTTC. It specifies CASSSPGLAAYEQYF.

With regard to this clone: Other nucleotide sequences in the sample specify the same CDR3. The V gene is TRBV27, the J gene TRBJ2-2; 8 positions agree with TRBD2. The CDR3 has 15 residues. CDR1 and CDR2 from the germline V gene are MNHEY and SMNVEV (reference sequence). V lost 6 bases to trimming and J lost 9 bases; unmatched junction nucleotides: 12. CDR3 nucleotide sequence: TGTGCCAGCAGCTCCTCGGGACTAGTATTTAGGGAGCTGTTTTTT. Translated: CASSSSGLVFRELFF.